The 26 T cell receptor beta chains given below trace back to one sample, sequenced in a study of blood T cell repertoires in COVID-19. Some clones are missing from TCRdb's copy, which holds only in-frame ones; the method was immunoSEQ multiplex PCR. The data contain approximately 300,000 clones, 70% to 90% of them seen just once; the ten biggest clones take up 5.5% to 7%. Sequencing used PBMCs or T cells enriched from blood (not recorded which). The receptors shown here come from a woman aged 30 to 39 who had recovered from COVID-19.

The chain couples TRBV19 to TRBJ2-3; TRBD1 aligns across 7 bases. The CDR3 is 15 residues long. V gave up 4 bases and J gave up 4 bases; unmatched junction bases: 8. In germline, CDR1 is LNHDA, CDR2 SQIVND (reference sequence). The CDR3 loop is CASSRNTGDPDTQYF. The CDR3 bases are TGTGCCAGTAGTAGAAACACAGGGGACCCAGATACGCAGTATTTT.

This clone has just a few counts. The chain links TRBV19 to TRBJ1-4; 9 nucleotides line up with TRBD1. Germline V gene sequence: CDR1 LNHDA, CDR2 SQIVND (reference sequence). This CDR3 has 13 amino acids. The J segment lost 7 bases and the V segment lost 6 bases, leaving 3 bases of the junction unmatched. CDR3 amino acids: CASSRQGGEKLFF. CDR3 nucleotide sequence: TGTGCCAGTAGCCGACAGGGGGGTGAAAAACTGTTTTTT. Supplemented by reference TRBV19 and TRBJ1-4, the full variable domain reads DGGITQSPKYLFRKEGQNVTLSCEQNLNHDAMYWYRQDPGQGLRLIYYSQIVNDFQKGDIAEGYSVSREKKESFPLTVTSAQKNPTAFYLCASSRQGGEKLFFGSGTQLSVL.

This clone has just a few counts. V usage is TRBV21-1 and J usage is TRBJ1-5. TRBV21-1 is a pseudogene locus. This CDR3 region has 18 residues. CDR3 in amino acids: CASSKLPPPGGSNQPQHF. The CDR3 DNA follows: TGTGCCAGCAGCAAGCTTCCCCCCCCGGGGGGTAGCAATCAGCCCCAGCATTTT.

This clone has a handful of counts. The CDR3 nucleotides read TGTGCCAGCAGTGACTCGCGGGGGGGCTACAATGAGCAGTTCTTC. It codes for CASSDSRGGYNEQFF. V is TRBV6-4 and J is TRBJ2-1; 9 bases are shared with TRBD2. The CDR3 extends over 15 amino acids. The J segment lost 3 bases and the V segment lost 0 bases, leaving 0 bases of the junction unmatched. Germline V gene sequence: CDR1 MRHNA, CDR2 SNTAGT.

There are a few counts of this clone. The chain has TRBV7-2 and TRBJ2-3; D is perhaps TRBD1 (6 bases). Germline CDR1 is SGHTA and CDR2 is FQGNSA. The V end lost 1 base, the J end lost 6 bases, and 17 bases lay between the germline ends. The CDR3 runs to 16 residues. CDR3 amino acids: CASSLEGQGIRDTQYF. DNA of the CDR3: TGTGCCAGCAGCTTAGAGGGTCAGGGGATAAGGGATACGCAGTATTTT.

The gene calls are TRBV7-8 and TRBJ1-2; 8 bases line up with TRBD1. CDR3 size: 12 residues. The germline CDR1 and CDR2 sequences are SGHVS and FQNEAQ. Losses at the gene ends were 5 bases for V and 8 bases for J; bases not matched to a gene: 4. The CDR3 loop reads CASSPRTGGYTF. As DNA, the CDR3 is TGTGCCAGCAGCCCGAGGACAGGGGGCTACACCTTC.

This sequence joins TRBV18 and TRBJ2-2; D not certain. Germline V gives CDR1 KGHSH, CDR2 LQKENI. There are 13 residues in the CDR3. Trimming pared 6 bases from V and 4 bases from J, leaving 9 bases between. The DNA for the CDR3 is TGTGCCAGCTCCCGAGGTTCCACCGGGGAGCTGTTTTTT. This encodes CASSRGSTGELFF.

This chain links TRBV15 with TRBJ2-3, with 8 positions matching TRBD1. Germline V gene data show CDR1 as LNHNV and CDR2 as YYDKDF (reference sequence). The CDR3 has 14 amino acids. V lost 2 bases, J lost 11 bases, and 9 bases stayed unmatched. CDR3: CATSRTTGAAMQYF. The CDR3 bases are TGTGCCACCAGCAGAACGACAGGGGCGGCAATGCAGTATTTT.

The V and J genes are TRBV6-6 and TRBJ2-7, with D unresolved. The germline V gene encodes CDR1 MNHNY and CDR2 SVGAGI (reference sequence). The CDR3 has 11 amino acids. V lost 7 bases to trimming and J lost 1 base, with 5 bases between them. The chain's CDR3 is CASTKSYEQYF. The CDR3 DNA is TGTGCCAGCACCAAATCCTACGAGCAGTACTTC.

This sequence joins TRBV6-2 or TRBV6-3 and TRBJ2-7; D is unresolved. Trimming left V 3 bases short and J 0 bases short, with 18 bases between. The CDR3 is made up of 17 amino acids. Germline V gives CDR1 MNHEY, CDR2 SVGEGT. DNA of the CDR3: TGTGCCAGCAGTTATCAAATCGCGACTGAAAGCTCCTACGAGCAGTACTTC. Translated: CASSYQIATESSYEQYF.

V and J are TRBV5-1 and TRBJ1-1; 9 positions agree with TRBD1. With V trimmed by 4 bases and J by 1 base, 2 bases remained unmatched. The CDR3 spans 14 residues. From germline, CDR1 is SGHRS and CDR2 YFSETQ. CDR3 sequence reads: CASSTQGANTEAFF. The DNA of the CDR3 is TGCGCCAGCAGCACACAGGGGGCGAACACTGAAGCTTTCTTT. The full variable domain, completed using reference TRBV5-1 and TRBJ1-1, is KAGVTQTPRYLIKTRGQQVTLSCSPISGHRSVSWYQQTPGQGLQFLFEYFSETQRNKGNFPGRFSGRQFSNSRSEMNVSTLELGDSALYLCASSTQGANTEAFFGQGTRLTVV.

The chain couples TRBV5-1 to TRBJ1-6, with D perhaps matching TRBD1 (6 bases). V lost 3 bases, J lost 8 bases, and 21 bases lay in between. This CDR3 is 17 amino acids long. Germline values: CDR1 SGHRS, CDR2 YFSETQ. The CDR3 nucleotides are TGCGCCAGCAGCTCCTCGGCCGGCAGGGGATCCGATTCACCCCTCCACTTT. Translation: CASSSSAGRGSDSPLHF.

This clone was counted between two and nine times. This chain connects TRBV29-1 to TRBJ1-1, with TRBD1 matching over 7 bases. V was pared by 4 bases and J by 2 bases, with 7 bases of the junction left unmatched. There are 14 residues in the CDR3. Germline V gives CDR1 SQVTM, CDR2 ANQGSEA. The CDR3 bases are TGCAGCGTTGGAGTAGACAGGGTCAACACTGAAGCTTTCTTT. It is translated as CSVGVDRVNTEAFF.

The rearrangement uses TRBV4-1 and TRBJ1-6, with TRBD1 as a possible D gene (6 bases). The CDR3 contains 16 residues. Germline V lookup: CDR1 MGHRA, CDR2 YSYEKL. V was cut by 3 bases and J by 12 bases, with 21 bases left in between. CDR3 in amino acids: CASSQTRANREKPLHF. In DNA, the CDR3 is TGCGCCAGCAGCCAGACCAGGGCCAACAGGGAAAAACCCCTCCACTTT.

The rearrangement joins TRBV6-5 to TRBJ1-2; a possible D gene is TRBD1 (5 bases). CDR3 length equals 15 residues. CDR1 is MNHEY, CDR2 SVGAGI, per germline. Deletions cut 6 bases from V and 5 bases from J, with 19 bases between. DNA of the CDR3: TGTGCCAGCAGGGGGCAGATAAGAAAGACGTATGGCTACACCTTC. Residues: CASRGQIRKTYGYTF.

The rearrangement uses TRBV13 and TRBJ1-1; TRBD1 is a possible D gene (5 bases). Per the germline V gene, CDR1 is PRHDT and CDR2 is FYEKMQ (reference sequence). V was trimmed by 1 base and J by 5 bases, leaving 11 bases between them. The CDR3 totals 14 residues. CDR3 residues: CASSLVRVGTEAFF. In nucleotides, the CDR3 is TGTGCCAGCAGCTTAGTCAGGGTCGGGACTGAAGCTTTCTTT. The whole variable domain, remainder taken from reference TRBV13 and TRBJ1-1, is AAGVIQSPRHLIKEKRETATLKCYPIPRHDTVYWYQQGPGQDPQFLISFYEKMQSDKGSIPDRFSAQQFSDYHSELNMSSLELGDSALYFCASSLVRVGTEAFFGQGTRLTVV.

The rearrangement joins TRBV19 to TRBJ2-7, with 8 nucleotides matching TRBD2. The V and J ends lost 5 bases and 6 bases, in that order; junction bases with no gene match: 12. The CDR3 is 15 residues long. The germline CDR1 and CDR2 sequences are LNHDA and SQIVND (reference sequence). CDR3 bases: TGTGCCAGTAGTCAAACGGGGGGGGCGCCCTCCGAGCAGTACTTC. It is translated as CASSQTGGAPSEQYF.

V gene TRBV27 combines with J gene TRBJ2-3; the D is unclear. Per the germline V gene, CDR1 is MNHEY and CDR2 is SMNVEV (reference sequence). The CDR3 consists of 12 residues. The V end was cut by 5 bases, the J end by 1 base, with 4 bases between. The CDR3 loop is CASSPRTDTQYF. CDR3 bases: TGTGCCAGCAGTCCTCGCACAGATACGCAGTATTTT.

This clone showed up just a few times. J is TRBJ1-1 and V is TRBV7-9; D is possibly TRBD1 (6 bases). Trimming pared 1 base from V and 1 base from J, leaving 10 bases between. Germline CDR1 SEHNR, CDR2 FQNEAQ (reference sequence). There are 15 residues in the CDR3. The CDR3 loop is CASSLDQGTNTEAFF. In nucleotides, the CDR3 is TGTGCCAGCAGCTTAGATCAGGGGACGAACACTGAAGCTTTCTTT.

The chain recombines TRBV14 with TRBJ1-1; D is possibly TRBD1 (6 bases). The CDR3 contains 16 residues. Germline CDR1 SGHDN, CDR2 FVKESK. The V end was cut by 4 bases, the J end by 4 bases, with 19 bases between. The CDR3 sequence: CASSPPGVTRGTEAFF. Written as DNA, the CDR3 is TGTGCCAGCAGCCCCCCAGGCGTCACCAGGGGCACTGAAGCTTTCTTT.

The gene calls are TRBV3-1 (or the pseudogene TRBV3-2) and TRBJ1-1; D is uncertain. Germline V gene lookup returns CDR1 LGHDT and CDR2 YNNKEL (reference sequence). V lost 0 bases and J lost 10, with 21 bases in between. The CDR3 spans 16 residues. CDR3: CASSQDLGLSAAGAFF. DNA for the CDR3: TGTGCCAGCAGCCAAGATCTTGGACTCTCCGCGGCGGGAGCTTTCTTT.

This clone was observed a few times. This sequence joins TRBV3-1 (or the pseudogene TRBV3-2) and TRBJ1-2; D possibly corresponds to TRBD1 (6 bases). This CDR3 region has 12 residues. The V end was cut by 1 base, the J end by 7 bases, with 7 bases between. The V gene's germline CDR1 is LGHDT and CDR2 YNNKEL (reference sequence). The CDR3 region has the DNA TGTGCCAGCAGCCAAGTACAGGGTGGCTACACCTTC. Residues: CASSQVQGGYTF.

This clone was seen more than once but under ten times. The chain recombines TRBV30 with TRBJ1-6; D is undetermined. CDR3 size: 14 residues. Germline V lookup: CDR1 GTSNPN, CDR2 SVGIG (reference sequence). The V gene lost 0 bases and the J gene lost 7 bases, with 10 bases spanning the gap. The CDR3 bases are TGTGCCTGGAGTGTAGAGGGTGGGAATTCACCCCTCCACTTT. Residues: CAWSVEGGNSPLHF.

The table lists this clone with a count of one. The chain recombines TRBV10-3 with TRBJ1-6; D uncertain. Between the trimmed V and J ends, which lost 5 bases and 8 bases, there was a span of 13 bases. The length of the CDR3 is 14 residues. CDR1 is ENHRY and CDR2 is SYGVKD in the germline V gene. The CDR3: CAISNGVTYSPLHF. CDR3 nucleotides: TGTGCCATCAGTAACGGGGTTACTTATTCACCCCTCCACTTT.

This clone was found once. The chain links TRBV30 to TRBJ1-2; TRBD1 is a possible D gene (6 bases). Germline CDR1 reads GTSNPN; CDR2 reads SVGIG (reference sequence). V was trimmed by 0 bases and J by 5 bases, leaving 13 bases between them. This CDR3 contains 14 residues. The CDR3 spells CAWSVAGAGYGYTF. In nucleotides, the CDR3 is TGTGCCTGGAGTGTAGCAGGGGCCGGATATGGCTACACCTTC.

This rearrangement joins TRBV9 to TRBJ2-3, with a tentative D call TRBD2 (6 bases). Looked up from germline, CDR1 is SGDLS and CDR2 is YYNGEE. V lost 0 bases to trimming and J lost 3 bases, with 11 bases between them. This CDR3 comprises 15 residues. CDR3 DNA sequence: TGTGCCAGCAGCGTAGGGGTGACTAGTACAGATACGCAGTATTTT. Its translation: CASSVGVTSTDTQYF.